These T cell receptor beta chains were read from a single sample in a study of glioma-infiltrating T cells after dendritic cell vaccination. The repertoire was sequenced with immunoSEQ multiplex PCR; TCRdb's copy has only in-frame clones and lacks some. The sample carries tens of thousands of clones, about four fifths recorded once. Sequencing was performed on blood, taken after dendritic cell vaccination. These receptors were collected from a human donor with glioblastoma. The CDR3 runs from the conserved cysteine through the conserved F or W. D genes are given only for firm matches. Clone sizes are given selectively: once, few, many, or a class where the clone is expanded.

v_call	d_call	j_call	clone_size	cdr3_nt	cdr3_aa
TRBV6-1	NA	TRBJ1-1	NA	TGTGCCAGCAGTGAAGCGAAAGAGGGGAACACTGAAGCTTTCTTT	CASSEAKEGNTEAFF
TRBV5-1	TRBD2	TRBJ2-1	NA	TGCGCCAGCAGCTCGGGACTAGCGGGGGGAGATGAGCAGTTCTTC	CASSSGLAGGDEQFF
TRBV18	TRBD1	TRBJ1-4	NA	TGTGCCAGCTCACCCCGCGAAGAACAGGGGGCGAATGAAAAACTGTTTTTT	CASSPREEQGANEKLFF
TRBV5-4	NA	TRBJ2-5	once	TGTGCCAGCAGCCTGGACCAGGGAGAGACCCAGTACTTC	CASSLDQGETQYF
TRBV5-6	NA	TRBJ2-1	NA	TGTGCCAGCAGCTCTCCCAGGGTCCATGAGCAGTTCTTC	CASSSPRVHEQFF
TRBV6-1	NA	TRBJ1-5	NA	TGTGCCAGCAGCGAGATCAATGCTTATCAGCCCCAGCATTTT	CASSEINAYQPQHF
TRBV11-1	NA	TRBJ1-1	NA	TGTGCCAGCAGCTTAGGTCCAGGGAGGGACACTGAAGCTTTCTTT	CASSLGPGRDTEAFF
TRBV5-4	TRBD2	TRBJ2-7	NA	TGTGCCAGCAGCATAACCGGGACTAAAAACGAGCAGTACTTC	CASSITGTKNEQYF
TRBV4-2	TRBD2	TRBJ2-5	few	TGTGCCAGCAGCCAAGATCTAGCGGGGGGTTTGATGACCCAGTACTTC	CASSQDLAGGLMTQYF
TRBV19	NA	TRBJ2-7	NA	TGTGCCAGTAGTATGGGGGCAAGGGACGAGCAGTACTTC	CASSMGARDEQYF
TRBV7-8	TRBD1	TRBJ1-2	NA	TGTGCCAGCAGCTTAGCGCCAGGGGGCAAGGGGTCTAACTATGGCTACACCTTC	CASSLAPGGKGSNYGYTF
TRBV5-6	TRBD2	TRBJ2-7	NA	TGTGCCAGCAGCTTGGACACTAGCGGGGGGTTTTACGAGCAGTACTTC	CASSLDTSGGFYEQYF
TRBV15	NA	TRBJ1-5	NA	TGTGCCACCAGCAGAGATAGGGAGGGTAGCGTCAATCAGCCCCAGCATTTT	CATSRDREGSVNQPQHF
TRBV5-6	NA	TRBJ2-5	NA	TGTGCCAGCAGCTTCAAGGCTAGCCTAGAGACCCAGTACTTC	CASSFKASLETQYF
TRBV6-1	NA	TRBJ1-1	NA	TGTGCCAGCAGCGGGGCGGGGGAGGGAACTGAAGCTTTCTTT	CASSGAGEGTEAFF
TRBV6-5	TRBD1	TRBJ1-5	few	TGTGCATCAAGCCCCCAGGGGGTGATTCAGCCCCAGCATTTT	CASSPQGVIQPQHF
TRBV6-5	NA	TRBJ2-7	NA	TGTGCCAGCAGTTTCCTAAGCTCCTACGAGCAGTACTTC	CASSFLSSYEQYF
TRBV6-5	TRBD1	TRBJ1-2	NA	TGTGCCAGCAGTTCTGGACAGGGGAAAAACTATGGCTACACCTTC	CASSSGQGKNYGYTF
TRBV9	NA	TRBJ1-1	NA	TGTGCCAGCAGCGGGCAGGGCAAGGGCACTGAAGCTTTCTTT	CASSGQGKGTEAFF
TRBV9	TRBD1	TRBJ1-3	NA	TGTGCCAGCAGCGTAGTCCCGGGACAGGCTCTCTCTGGAAACACCATATATTTT	CASSVVPGQALSGNTIYF
TRBV19	NA	TRBJ2-5	NA	TGTGCCAGTAGTATAGTAATAGGGGCGGAGACCCAGTACTTC	CASSIVIGAETQYF
TRBV2	NA	TRBJ1-5	few	TGTGCCAGCAGCGACCTTAGTCCGAGGGATCAGCCCCAGCATTTT	CASSDLSPRDQPQHF
TRBV18	TRBD1	TRBJ1-1	NA	TGTGCCAGCTCACCAGGGACAGGGAACACTGAAGCTTTCTTT	CASSPGTGNTEAFF
TRBV7-2	NA	TRBJ2-7	NA	TGTGCCAGCAGCTTAGATTCCAGATCCTACGAGCAGTACTTC	CASSLDSRSYEQYF
TRBV18	NA	TRBJ2-7	NA	TGTGCCAGCTCACCAGTACAGGGTTACGAGCAGTACTTC	CASSPVQGYEQYF
TRBV5-1	NA	TRBJ2-4	NA	TGCGCCAGCAGTCCCGGACAGCTCCGTCTTATAGCCAAAAACATTCAGTACTTC	CASSPGQLRLIAKNIQYF
TRBV6-1	NA	TRBJ1-5	few	TGTGCCAGTCGAAAAGGGGGCAATCAGCCCCAGCATTTT	CASRKGGNQPQHF
TRBV7-2	TRBD1	TRBJ1-2	NA	TGTGCCAGCAGCTTCGGACAGGCTCTCTATGGCTACACCTTC	CASSFGQALYGYTF
TRBV7-9	TRBD2	TRBJ2-7	NA	TGTGCCAGCAGCCAATCCGGGACTAGCGGATACGAGCAGTACTTC	CASSQSGTSGYEQYF
TRBV11-3	NA	TRBJ2-7	NA	NA	CASSSSDSPSYEQYF